Included here is one TCR beta chain sequence, with context. The data originate from a study of blood T cell repertoires in COVID-19. About the research overall: Researchers got acute and convalescent COVID-19 samples from the United States, Italy and Spain.

Authors' methods: Estimation of nucleated cell counts relied on the amplification of reference gene primers. Repertoires were generated with immunoSEQ multiplex PCR, while TCRdb's copy carries only in-frame clones and drops some. V and J calls and clone size are those listed in that table; D and trimming were worked out from the DNA. Altogether about 400,000 clones are present, around 92% being singletons, with the ten largest covering less than 2%. V was shortened by 7 bases and J by 4 bases, with 20 bases between the two germline ends. The CDR3 has 16 amino acids. From germline, CDR1 is SQVTM and CDR2 ANQGSEA. Living in 24 US areas, the participants were between roughly 18 and 89 years of age. Cohort placement rested on clinical history that participants reported themselves.

V is TRBV29-1 and J is TRBJ2-6, with TRBD1 as a possible D gene (6 bases). This sequence was found in a woman aged 30 to 39 who had recovered from COVID-19. Sequenced: PBMCs or T cells enriched from blood (not recorded which). In DNA, the CDR3 is TGCAGCGCACCCCAGGGGTCGGGTTCCGGGGCCAACGTCCTGACTTTC. This sequence encodes CSAPQGSGSGANVLTF.